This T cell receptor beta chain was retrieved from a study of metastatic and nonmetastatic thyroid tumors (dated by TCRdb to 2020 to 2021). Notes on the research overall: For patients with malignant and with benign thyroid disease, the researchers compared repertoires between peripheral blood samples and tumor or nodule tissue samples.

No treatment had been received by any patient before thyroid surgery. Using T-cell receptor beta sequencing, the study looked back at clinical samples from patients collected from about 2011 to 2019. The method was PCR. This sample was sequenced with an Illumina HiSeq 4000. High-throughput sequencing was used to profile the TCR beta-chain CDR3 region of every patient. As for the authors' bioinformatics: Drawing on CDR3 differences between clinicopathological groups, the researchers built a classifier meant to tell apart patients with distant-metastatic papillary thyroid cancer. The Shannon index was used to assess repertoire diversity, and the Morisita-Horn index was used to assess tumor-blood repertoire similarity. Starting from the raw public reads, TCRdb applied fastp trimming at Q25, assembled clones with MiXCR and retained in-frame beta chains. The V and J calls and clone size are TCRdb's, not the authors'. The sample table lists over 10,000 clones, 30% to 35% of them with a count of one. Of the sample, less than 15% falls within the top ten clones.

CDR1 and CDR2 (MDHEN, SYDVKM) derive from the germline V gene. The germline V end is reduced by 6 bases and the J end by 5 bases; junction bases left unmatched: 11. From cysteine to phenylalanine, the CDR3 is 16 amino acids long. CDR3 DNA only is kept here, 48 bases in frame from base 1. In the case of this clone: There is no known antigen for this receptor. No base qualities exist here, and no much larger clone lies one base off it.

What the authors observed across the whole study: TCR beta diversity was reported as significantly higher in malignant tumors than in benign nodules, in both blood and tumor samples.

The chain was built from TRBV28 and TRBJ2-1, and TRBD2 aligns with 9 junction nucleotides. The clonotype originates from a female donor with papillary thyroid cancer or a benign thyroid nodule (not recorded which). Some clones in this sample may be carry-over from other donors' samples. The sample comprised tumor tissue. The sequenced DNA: TGTGCCAGCAGATGGACTAGCGCGATTTCGGACAATGAGCAGTTCTTC. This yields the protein CASRWTSAISDNEQFF. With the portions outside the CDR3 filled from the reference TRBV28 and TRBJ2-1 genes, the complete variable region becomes DVKVTQSSRYLVKRTGEKVFLECVQDMDHENMFWYRQDPGLGLRLIYFSYDVKMKEKGDIPEGYSVSREKKERFSLILESASTNQTSMYLCASRWTSAISDNEQFFGPGTRLTVL.